The 17 T cell receptor beta chains given below trace back to one sample, sequenced in a study of spatial heterogeneity in lung cancer. TCRdb called the 5' RACE reads again in MiXCR, with one record for every CDR3 protein. The sample carries around 110,000 distinct CDR3 sequences, less than 15% recorded once. Indicated time point: blood at routine non-recurrence follow-up after resection. Whole RNA, isolated from tumor, nontumor lung or frozen PBMC, was sequenced without prior sorting. This material consisted of PBMCs, taken at follow-up. The receptor set was obtained from a male donor with early-stage non-small cell lung cancer.

This clonotype was counted only a few times. V is TRBV27 and J is TRBJ1-1; tentatively, D is TRBD1 (5 bases). Trimming cost V 3 bases and J 4 bases, with 15 bases left between them. Germline V gives CDR1 MNHEY, CDR2 SMNVEV (reference sequence). This CDR3 has 15 amino acids. The CDR3 spells CASSLMSRGSTEAFF. CDR3 nucleotide sequence: TGTGCCAGCAGTTTGATGAGCCGGGGGAGCACTGAAGCTTTCTTT.

The V and J genes are TRBV27 and TRBJ2-1, with TRBD2 matching 8 bases. Germline lookup yields CDR1 MNHEY and CDR2 SMNVEV (reference sequence). Trimming at V came to 6 bases and at J to 5 bases, leaving 15 bases not matched to a gene. The CDR3 runs to 17 residues. The CDR3 is CASSTRRGDNYDNEQFF. DNA of the CDR3: TGTGCCAGCAGCACTAGGCGGGGGGACAATTATGACAATGAGCAGTTCTTC.

This clonotype came up many times. The chain carries TRBV18 and TRBJ2-6; D is unclear. Germline V gene sequence: CDR1 KGHSH, CDR2 LQKENI. The CDR3 loop spans 14 amino acids. Between the trimmed V and J ends, which lost 3 bases and 6 bases, there was a span of 9 bases. The DNA of the CDR3 is TGTGCCAGCTCACCTGACCGACAGGCCAACGTCCTGACTTTC. Translation gives CASSPDRQANVLTF.

This clonotype was seen more than once but under ten times. The chain is built from TRBV4-2 and TRBJ1-5; D not resolved. Trimming stripped 0 bases from V and 0 bases from J, with 12 bases between. Looked up from germline, CDR1 is LGHNA and CDR2 is YNFKEQ. This CDR3 is 17 amino acids long. The CDR3 nucleotides read TGTGCCAGCAGCCAAGATTTCTCGGATTATAGCAATCAGCCCCAGCATTTT. Its protein product is CASSQDFSDYSNQPQHF.

This clonotype was found a few times. The chain is built from TRBV6-6 and TRBJ2-7; D is perhaps TRBD2 (5 bases). V dropped 5 bases and J dropped 1 base, with 15 bases sitting between them. Germline V CDR1 and CDR2: MNHNY, SVGAGI (reference sequence). The CDR3 covers 15 residues. CDR3 sequence: CASSPSGGSSYEQYF. DNA for the CDR3: TGTGCCAGCAGTCCCAGCGGAGGTAGTTCCTACGAGCAGTACTTC.

This clonotype was picked up many times. This chain uses TRBV28 with TRBJ2-7; no clear D. Germline V gives CDR1 MDHEN, CDR2 SYDVKM. CDR3 length: 12 residues. The V end was cut by 6 bases, the J end by 4 bases, with 10 bases between. Written as DNA, the CDR3 is TGTGCCAGCAGCCCCCGTGGATACGAGCAGTACTTC. It yields the protein CASSPRGYEQYF.

This chain links TRBV3-1 with TRBJ1-6; no firm D call. CDR3 length equals 18 residues. V lost 3 bases and J lost 0, with 15 bases in between. Germline loops: CDR1 LGHDT, CDR2 YNNKEL (reference sequence). The CDR3 bases are TGTGCCAGCAGCCACCCAGCTGGACGGAGCTCCTATAATTCACCCCTCCACTTT. Its protein is CASSHPAGRSSYNSPLHF.

This rearrangement joins TRBV3-1 to TRBJ1-2; no clear D gene. The CDR3 sequence is 13 residues long. Germline V gives CDR1 LGHDT, CDR2 YNNKEL (reference sequence). Trimming took off 4 bases at V and 2 bases at J, with 8 bases between the two ends. The CDR3 sequence: CASSPTENYGYTF. The CDR3 nucleotides are TGTGCCAGCAGCCCAACCGAGAACTATGGCTACACCTTC.

The chain recombines TRBV27 with TRBJ2-2, with D maybe TRBD2 (6 bases). Germline CDR1 MNHEY, CDR2 SMNVEV (reference sequence). Trimming took off 4 bases at V and 6 bases at J, with 21 bases between the two ends. There are 17 residues in the CDR3. The CDR3 reads CASSSPLGTGRSGELFF. The CDR3 DNA sequence: TGTGCCAGCAGTTCACCACTAGGGACTGGTCGGTCCGGGGAGCTGTTTTTT.

The chain combines TRBV11-2 with TRBJ1-5; D ambiguous. The V gene lost 1 base and the J gene lost 5 bases, with 18 bases spanning the gap. Germline V gene sequence: CDR1 SGHAT, CDR2 FQNNGV. There are 17 residues in the CDR3. CDR3 in DNA: TGTGCCAGCAGCTTAGTGTTGGGTGGCGCGCTCGATCAGCCCCAGCATTTT. Residues: CASSLVLGGALDQPQHF.

This clonotype was detected many times. V and J are TRBV7-2 and TRBJ2-1; D gene uncertain. The germline V gene encodes CDR1 SGHTA and CDR2 FQGNSA. This CDR3 spans 13 amino acids. V shed 10 bases and J shed 9 bases, with 19 bases lying between them. The CDR3: CATNTYIAVEQFF. CDR3 nucleotide sequence: TGTGCCACCAATACTTACATAGCAGTTGAGCAGTTCTTC.

The table lists this clonotype with many counts. The genes are TRBV19 and TRBJ2-2; either TRBD1 or TRBD2 may supply D (5 bases each). Germline values: CDR1 LNHDA, CDR2 SQIVND (reference sequence). Trimming removed 2 bases at V and 4 bases at J, with 26 bases between. The CDR3 spans 20 residues. The CDR3, as DNA: TGTGCCAGTAGTATATATACCGCAAAGAATCGGGGCAAGGGCACCGGGGAGCTGTTTTTT. This encodes CASSIYTAKNRGKGTGELFF.

This rearrangement joins TRBV11-1 to TRBJ2-1, with 9 bases identical to TRBD2. Trimming removed 3 bases from V and 2 bases from J; junction bases left unmatched: 5. CDR1 is SGHAT and CDR2 is FQDESV in the germline V gene (reference sequence). This CDR3 region has 16 residues. This CDR3 is CASSFRAGGTYNEQFF. The CDR3, as DNA: TGTGCCAGCAGCTTCCGAGCGGGGGGCACCTACAATGAGCAGTTCTTC.

In its sample, this clonotype was seen a few times. This chain links TRBV5-4 with TRBJ2-7, with 9 bases aligning to TRBD2. The CDR3 contains 16 residues. Germline V lookup: CDR1 SGHNT, CDR2 YYREEE (reference sequence). Unmatched junction bases numbered 6, after V lost 0 bases and J lost 2 bases. CDR3: CASSLGSGGGAYEQYF. In DNA form, the CDR3 reads TGTGCCAGCAGCTTGGGTTCTGGCGGGGGGGCCTACGAGCAGTACTTC.

This clonotype appeared many times. The rearrangement links TRBV6-5 to TRBJ2-7; TRBD2 aligns across 7 bases. V trimming: 8 bases; J trimming: 0 bases; junction bases outside the gene matches: 4. The CDR3 is 13 amino acids. Germline lookup yields CDR1 MNHEY and CDR2 SVGAGI. DNA of the CDR3: TGTGCCAGCCGACCGGGGGGCTCCTACGAGCAGTACTTC. Protein: CASRPGGSYEQYF.

This clonotype was seen at least ten times. J is TRBJ2-7 and V is TRBV29-1; no clear D. V lost 0 bases and J 2 bases, leaving 8 bases between the germline ends. CDR1 SQVTM and CDR2 ANQGSEA come from the germline V gene. This CDR3 spans 13 amino acids. The CDR3 DNA sequence: TGCAGCGTTGAAGATATTCGGACCTACGAGCAGTACTTC. The encoded protein is CSVEDIRTYEQYF.

On this clonotype: Relative to the germline gene, one junction end is altered; a read error may explain this. This chain links TRBV11-2 with TRBJ1-1, with D unresolved. The CDR3 runs to 14 residues. CDR1 and CDR2 from the germline V gene are SGHAT and FQNNGV. CDR3 sequence: CASGLDQGLTEAFF. The CDR3 nucleotides read TGTGCCAGCGGCTTAGATCAAGGGTTGACTGAAGCTTTCTTT.